This T cell receptor (beta chain) was sequenced for a study of cytomegalovirus exposure and HLA in healthy donors. It was with 60 Vbeta and 13 Jbeta primers that the PCR ran. Measured with immunoSEQ multiplex PCR; TCRdb has only the in-frame clones, and not every one. The repertoire consists of 170,000 or so clones, with approximately 85% occurring once and the leading ten covering under 5%. Unmatched junction bases numbered 19, after V lost 3 bases and J lost 1 base. Germline V gene sequence: CDR1 MDHEN, CDR2 SYDVKM. CDR3 size: 20 residues. The TCR was taken from a girl aged 10-17 years in good health and CMV-seropositive. Sequenced sample: PBMCs. The genes are TRBV28 and TRBJ1-1, with TRBD1 matching 8 bases. The CDR3 loop reads CASSFGGVGDRPRTNTEAFF. The CDR3 DNA sequence: TGTGCCAGCAGTTTTGGAGGAGTGGGGGACAGGCCCCGGACGAACACTGAAGCTTTCTTT. Looking up the rest from reference TRBV28 and TRBJ1-1 gives the full variable domain: DVKVTQSSRYLVKRTGEKVFLECVQDMDHENMFWYRQDPGLGLRLIYFSYDVKMKEKGDIPEGYSVSREKKERFSLILESASTNQTSMYLCASSFGGVGDRPRTNTEAFFGQGTRLTVV.